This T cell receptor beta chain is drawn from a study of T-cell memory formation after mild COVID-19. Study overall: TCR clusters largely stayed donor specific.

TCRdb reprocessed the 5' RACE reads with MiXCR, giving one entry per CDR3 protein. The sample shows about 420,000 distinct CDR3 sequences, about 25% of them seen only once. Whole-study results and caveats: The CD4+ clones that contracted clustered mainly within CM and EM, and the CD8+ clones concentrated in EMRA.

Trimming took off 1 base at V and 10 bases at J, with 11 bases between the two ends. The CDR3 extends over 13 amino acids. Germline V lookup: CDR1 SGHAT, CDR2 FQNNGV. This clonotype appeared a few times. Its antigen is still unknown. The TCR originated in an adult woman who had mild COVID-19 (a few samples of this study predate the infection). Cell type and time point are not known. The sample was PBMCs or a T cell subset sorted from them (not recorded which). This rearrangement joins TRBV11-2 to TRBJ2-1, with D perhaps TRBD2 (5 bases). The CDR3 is CASSLGGYQEQFF. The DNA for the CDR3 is TGTGCCAGCAGCTTAGGCGGGTACCAGGAGCAGTTCTTC.